This TCR beta chain was sequenced in a study of cytomegalovirus exposure and HLA in healthy donors. Whole-study results and caveats: It was shown in a later analysis that HLA-associated TCR beta chains were more clonally expanded than other, equally common chains. Most of the TCR beta V segments (in an earlier analysis) were productive either about 87% or about 30% of the time. TCR beta V- and J-gene trimming was later associated with a missense DCLRE1C variant.

Use of 60 Vbeta and 13 Jbeta primers characterized the PCR. Sequencing used immunoSEQ multiplex PCR; TCRdb keeps in-frame clones, though not all of them. The sample consists of approximately 170,000 clones, 55% to 80% of them appearing once. As concerns this clone: Its specificity is unknown.

Input material: PBMCs. The sequence came from a woman aged 18-29 years in good health and CMV-seropositive.

The CDR3, as DNA: TGTGCCACCAGCAGAGGGGACAGATACAAAAACATTCAGTACTTC. It yields the protein CATSRGDRYKNIQYF. The V and J genes are TRBV15 and TRBJ2-4; 7 bases match TRBD1. V was clipped by 1 base and J by 3 bases; unmatched bases: 3. CDR1 is LNHNV and CDR2 is YYDKDF in the germline V gene (reference sequence). CDR3 length: 15 residues.